The 32 T cell receptor beta chains below all came from one sample that was sequenced in a study of blood T cell repertoires in COVID-19. Clones were sequenced by immunoSEQ multiplex PCR, and TCRdb holds only the in-frame ones, with some missing. The repertoire holds some 120,000 clones, with roughly four fifths as singletons. Sample: peripheral blood. These receptors all stem from a human donor in a cohort sampled during active COVID-19.

The chain links TRBV6-5 to TRBJ2-7; tentative D call: TRBD1 (5 bases). The CDR3 totals 15 residues. The germline V gene encodes CDR1 MNHEY and CDR2 SVGAGI. V was trimmed by 0 bases and J by 7 bases, leaving 16 bases between them. The CDR3 DNA is TGTGCCAGCAGTTACTCTTCACCAGGGTCTAGGGAGCAGTACTTC. The encoded protein is CASSYSSPGSREQYF.

This chain uses TRBV5-1 with TRBJ1-6; TRBD1 aligns across 7 bases. Trimming took 7 bases from V and 5 from J; bases not matched to a gene: 6. The CDR3 has 14 residues. The germline gives CDR1 SGHRS, CDR2 YFSETQ. The CDR3 DNA is TGCGCCAGCCAACTCGGGACAGATAATTCACCCCTCCACTTT. This encodes CASQLGTDNSPLHF.

The V and J genes are TRBV10-3 and TRBJ2-1; 7 nucleotides align to TRBD1. The V gene end was trimmed by 0 bases and the J gene end by 1 base; junction bases not matched to a gene: 0. Germline V lookup: CDR1 ENHRY, CDR2 SYGVKD. The CDR3 is 15 amino acids. The CDR3 here is CAISESDRSYNEQFF. CDR3 nucleotide sequence: TGTGCCATCAGTGAGTCGGACAGGTCCTACAATGAGCAGTTCTTC.

The V and J genes are TRBV29-1 and TRBJ1-4; no reliable D call. CDR1 and CDR2 from the germline V gene are SQVTM and ANQGSEA. V was cut by 1 base and J by 4 bases, with 10 bases left in between. This CDR3 is built from 14 residues. CDR3 sequence reads: CSVEGSSLNEKLFF. Written as DNA, the CDR3 is TGCAGCGTTGAAGGGTCTAGCCTTAATGAAAAACTGTTTTTT.

CDR3 nucleotides: TGTGCCAGCTCCGGGACAGCTACGAGTGGGCAGTACTTC. This codes for CASSGTATSGQYF. The chain carries TRBV18 and TRBJ2-7, with TRBD1 matching over 7 bases. Germline lookup yields CDR1 KGHSH and CDR2 LQKENI. The CDR3 totals 13 residues. V was pared by 6 bases and J by 9 bases, with 11 bases of the junction left unmatched.

The chain links TRBV5-1 to TRBJ2-5, with 12 nucleotides matching TRBD2. J was trimmed by 2 bases and V by 5 bases; bases with no gene match: 4. Germline loops: CDR1 SGHRS, CDR2 YFSETQ. The CDR3 is 15 amino acids. The CDR3 nucleotides read TGCGCCAGCAGTTTCGGACTAGCGGGGCAAGAGACCCAGTACTTC. It is translated as CASSFGLAGQETQYF. Filled out from reference TRBV5-1 and TRBJ2-5, the complete variable domain reads KAGVTQTPRYLIKTRGQQVTLSCSPISGHRSVSWYQQTPGQGLQFLFEYFSETQRNKGNFPGRFSGRQFSNSRSEMNVSTLELGDSALYLCASSFGLAGQETQYFGPGTRLLVL.

The V call is TRBV5-1, the J call TRBJ2-1, with TRBD2 matching over 10 bases. The CDR3 consists of 18 residues. V shed 0 bases, J shed 6 bases, and the junction held 12 bases outside the gene matches. Germline CDR1 reads SGHRS; CDR2 reads YFSETQ. Here the CDR3 reads CASSLGGLAGEHANEQFF. The CDR3, as DNA: TGCGCCAGCAGCTTGGGCGGGCTAGCGGGGGAACATGCCAATGAGCAGTTCTTC.

This rearrangement joins TRBV9 to TRBJ1-1, with unresolved D. Germline loops: CDR1 SGDLS, CDR2 YYNGEE. There are 13 residues in the CDR3. Trimming removed 2 bases at V and 3 bases at J, with 8 bases between. The CDR3 loop reads CASSVHSYTEAFF. The CDR3 bases are TGTGCCAGCAGCGTTCACAGTTACACTGAAGCTTTCTTT.

This chain joins TRBV6-5 and TRBJ2-3; 7 bases line up with TRBD1. The ends lost 6 bases at V and 5 bases at J; junction bases unmatched: 8. Germline CDR1 reads MNHEY; CDR2 reads SVGAGI. There are 14 residues in the CDR3. CDR3 sequence: CASSRDRSLDTQYF. CDR3 nucleotide sequence: TGTGCCAGCAGCCGGGACAGATCGCTAGATACGCAGTATTTT.

The chain employs TRBV7-2 and TRBJ2-2; TRBD2 agrees at 9 bases. J gave up 6 bases and V 4 bases, and 15 bases lay outside the gene matches. The length of the CDR3 is 18 residues. Germline V gene data show CDR1 as SGHTA and CDR2 as FQGNSA. This CDR3 reads CASSSRTRGGVRAGELFF. The DNA of the CDR3 is TGTGCCAGCAGCTCTCGGACTCGCGGGGGGGTACGGGCCGGGGAGCTGTTTTTT.

The chain combines TRBV12-5 with TRBJ2-1; possible D gene TRBD2, 5 bases. The CDR3 has 13 residues. V was pared by 3 bases and J by 4 bases, with 7 bases between. Germline V gives CDR1 LGHNT, CDR2 FRNRAP. The CDR3 DNA follows: TGTGCTAGTGGTTTTCGGGAATACAATGAGCAGTTCTTC. Translated: CASGFREYNEQFF.

This sequence joins TRBV25-1 and TRBJ1-4; no definite D call. CDR1 and CDR2 from the germline V gene are MGHDK and SYGVNS. V was cut by 3 bases and J by 8 bases, with 13 bases left in between. The CDR3 sequence is 14 residues long. DNA of the CDR3: TGTGCCAGCAGTGAGGAGCCAGCTGGAGAAAAACTGTTTTTT. Residues: CASSEEPAGEKLFF. Complete variable domain (other parts from reference TRBV25-1 and TRBJ1-4): EADIYQTPRYLVIGTGKKITLECSQTMGHDKMYWYQQDPGMELHLIHYSYGVNSTEKGDLSSESTVSRIRTEHFPLTLESARPSHTSQYLCASSEEPAGEKLFFGSGTQLSVL.

Only one count was recorded for this clone. J is TRBJ2-7 and V is TRBV7-2; 7 bases fit TRBD1. CDR1 SGHTA and CDR2 FQGNSA come from the germline V gene. The CDR3 is 14 amino acids. V shed 1 base, J shed 3 bases, and the junction held 3 bases outside the gene matches. CDR3 in DNA: TGTGCCAGCAGCTTAGGGACAGGTCGCTACGAGCAGTACTTC. Protein sequence: CASSLGTGRYEQYF.

The chain links TRBV2 to TRBJ2-2; a weak D match, TRBD2 (5 bases). The CDR3 length is 16 residues. Between the trimmed V and J ends, which lost 5 bases and 7 bases, there was a span of 20 bases. In germline, CDR1 is SNHLY, CDR2 FYNNEI. The CDR3 bases are TGTGCCAGCAGTCGCCCTCGGGGAGAGGGCAGCGGGGAGCTGTTTTTT. Translating gives CASSRPRGEGSGELFF.

The V call is TRBV6-2 or TRBV6-3, the J call TRBJ2-3, with 11 bases fitting TRBD1. CDR3 length: 20 amino acids. The germline V gene has CDR1 MNHEY and CDR2 SVGEGT. Trimming took 0 bases from V and 2 from J; bases not matched to a gene: 13. This CDR3 is CASSYSIRLGTGGHTDTQYF. The CDR3 bases are TGTGCCAGCAGTTACTCCATTCGACTTGGGACAGGGGGACACACAGATACGCAGTATTTT.

V gene TRBV7-9 combines with J gene TRBJ1-3; D ambiguous. Germline CDR1 SEHNR, CDR2 FQNEAQ (reference sequence). The CDR3 spans 13 residues. Trimming stripped 1 base from V and 2 bases from J, with 3 bases between. The CDR3 region has the DNA TGTGCCAGCAGCTTAGTAGCTGGAAACACCATATATTTT. Protein product: CASSLVAGNTIYF. The full variable domain, completed using reference TRBV7-9 and TRBJ1-3, is DTGVSQNPRHKITKRGQNVTFRCDPISEHNRLYWYRQTLGQGPEFLTYFQNEAQLEKSRLLSDRFSAERPKGSFSTLEIQRTEQGDSAMYLCASSLVAGNTIYFGEGSWLTVV.

CDR3 DNA sequence: TGCAGCGCCCCTGGGCAGTCGAACACTGAAGCTTTCTTT. Translated: CSAPGQSNTEAFF. This chain links TRBV29-1 with TRBJ1-1; D remains unclear. Trimming shortened V by 7 bases and J by 1 base, and 13 bases separated the two germline ends. CDR3 length equals 13 residues. Per germline, CDR1 SQVTM and CDR2 ANQGSEA.

The chain couples TRBV10-3 to TRBJ2-5; maybe TRBD1 (6 bases). Between the trimmed V and J ends, which lost 6 bases and 4 bases, there was a span of 12 bases. CDR3 size: 13 residues. Per germline, CDR1 ENHRY and CDR2 SYGVKD. CDR3 loop: CAIRKGQLETQYF. The CDR3, as DNA: TGTGCCATCAGAAAGGGACAATTAGAGACCCAGTACTTC.

CDR3 region: CASSGQTGQPQHF. The CDR3 nucleotides are TGTGCCAGCAGCGGTCAAACAGGGCAGCCCCAGCATTTT. The chain joins TRBV9 to TRBJ1-5; D might be TRBD1 (6 bases). The germline V and J ends were trimmed by 3 bases and 7 bases, with 11 bases remaining between them. Germline-derived CDR1 and CDR2 are SGDLS and YYNGEE. This CDR3 is built from 13 residues.

In DNA, the CDR3 is TGTGCCAGCAGACAGGACGGGAACACTGAAGCTTTCTTT. Protein: CASRQDGNTEAFF. V and J are TRBV6-5 and TRBJ1-1; the D gene is possibly TRBD1 (5 bases). V lost 6 bases and J lost 1, with 9 bases in between. The germline gives CDR1 MNHEY, CDR2 SVGAGI. This CDR3 spans 13 amino acids.

The CDR3 protein is CASSLTVSRIRTDTQYF. In DNA form, the CDR3 reads TGTGCCAGCAGCTTGACAGTTTCTAGGATTAGGACAGATACGCAGTATTTT. This rearrangement joins TRBV11-2 to TRBJ2-3; D is perhaps TRBD1 (5 bases). CDR1 SGHAT and CDR2 FQNNGV come from the germline V gene. V shed 3 bases and J shed 3 bases, with 19 bases lying between them. The CDR3 has 17 amino acids. Full variable domain (missing parts from reference TRBV11-2 and TRBJ2-3): EAGVAQSPRYKIIEKRQSVAFWCNPISGHATLYWYQQILGQGPKLLIQFQNNGVVDDSQLPKDRFSAERLKGVDSTLKIQPAKLEDSAVYLCASSLTVSRIRTDTQYFGPGTRLTVL.

V and J are TRBV3-1 (or the pseudogene TRBV3-2) and TRBJ1-5, with D unresolved. Germline loops: CDR1 LGHDT, CDR2 YNNKEL (reference sequence). The ends were cut back, 3 bases at V and 7 bases at J, with 13 bases in the middle. The CDR3 sequence is 14 residues long. The CDR3 spells CASSQGGEGQPQHF. The DNA for the CDR3 is TGTGCCAGCAGCCAGGGCGGGGAAGGCCAGCCCCAGCATTTT.

The chain carries TRBV6-2 or TRBV6-3 and TRBJ1-3, with D unresolved. The CDR3 is 12 amino acids. Germline CDR1 reads MNHEY; CDR2 reads SVGEGT. The V gene lost 6 bases and the J gene lost 8 bases, with 11 bases spanning the gap. The CDR3 loop is CASSEHRDTIYF. The DNA for the CDR3 is TGTGCCAGCAGCGAACACCGGGACACCATATATTTT.

The CDR3 DNA is TGTGCCAGCTCGCCATTCAAACAGGGGGCCTCTGGAAACACCATATATTTT. Translation: CASSPFKQGASGNTIYF. The chain carries TRBV18 and TRBJ1-3, with 9 bases aligning to TRBD1. From germline, CDR1 is KGHSH and CDR2 LQKENI. Trimming removed 6 bases from V and 0 bases from J; junction bases left unmatched: 9. This CDR3 has 17 amino acids.

J is TRBJ1-1 and V is TRBV10-3; the D is unclear. V was trimmed by 0 bases and J by 1 base, leaving 18 bases between them. The length of the CDR3 is 18 residues. The germline gives CDR1 ENHRY, CDR2 SYGVKD. CDR3 sequence: CAISESSSIQRQNTEAFF. The CDR3 DNA is TGTGCCATCAGTGAGTCTTCATCCATACAGCGGCAGAACACTGAAGCTTTCTTT.

The rearrangement links TRBV12-3 or TRBV12-4 to TRBJ1-6, with 7 bases fitting TRBD1. V lost 10 bases, J lost 6 bases, and 6 bases stayed unmatched. The CDR3 length is 13 residues. In DNA, the CDR3 is TGTGCCACCCGCGGACAGGCTAATTCACCCCTCCACTTT. Amino acid sequence: CATRGQANSPLHF.

In regard to this clone: A read error may produce the germline difference seen at one junction end. This chain joins TRBV6-5 and TRBJ1-2; TRBD1 aligns across 8 bases. This CDR3 region has 15 residues. Germline V gene data show CDR1 as MNHEY and CDR2 as SVGAGI. CDR3 loop: CASSYLTGGDDGYTF. Written as DNA, the CDR3 is TGTGCCAGCAGCTACTTAACAGGGGGGGATGATGGCTACACCTTC.

V usage is TRBV19 and J usage is TRBJ2-3; 13 bases fit TRBD2. This CDR3 has 15 amino acids. Germline V gene data show CDR1 as LNHDA and CDR2 as SQIVND (reference sequence). V lost 5 bases, J lost 8 bases, and 7 bases stayed unmatched. CDR3 DNA sequence: TGTGCCAGTAGTCAACTAGCGGGGGGGCTTGTTACGCAGTATTTT. Translated, it gives CASSQLAGGLVTQYF.

J is TRBJ2-1 and V is TRBV19, with D perhaps matching TRBD1 (6 bases). V was trimmed by 4 bases and J by 4 bases, leaving 17 bases between them. This CDR3 has 16 amino acids. Germline V gives CDR1 LNHDA, CDR2 SQIVND (reference sequence). Written as DNA, the CDR3 is TGTGCCAGTAGTAAGCGGACGGGACACGAATACAATGAGCAGTTCTTC. This sequence encodes CASSKRTGHEYNEQFF.

The chain uses TRBV7-2 and TRBJ2-1, with 7 bases that match TRBD1. Germline V lookup: CDR1 SGHTA, CDR2 FQGNSA. Trimming removed 5 bases from V and 5 bases from J; junction bases left unmatched: 3. The length of the CDR3 is 13 residues. The CDR3 region is CASSRGRDNEQFF. CDR3 in DNA: TGTGCCAGCAGCAGGGGGCGGGACAATGAGCAGTTCTTC.

This rearrangement joins TRBV24-1 to TRBJ2-3, with a weak D call TRBD1 (7 bases). Germline V gene lookup returns CDR1 KGHDR and CDR2 SFDVKD. The CDR3 contains 15 residues. Trimming took off 4 bases at V and 6 bases at J, with 16 bases between the two ends. The CDR3 DNA sequence: TGTGCCACCAGTGAACGACAGGGACTGATGGATACGCAGTATTTT. As protein: CATSERQGLMDTQYF.

The chain uses TRBV5-1 and TRBJ2-2; D gene unclear. Per the germline V gene, CDR1 is SGHRS and CDR2 is YFSETQ. V lost 3 bases to trimming and J lost 7 bases, with 10 bases between them. The CDR3 is 13 residues long. CDR3 region: CASSSTLGGELFF. The CDR3 bases are TGCGCCAGCAGCTCAACCCTCGGCGGGGAGCTGTTTTTT. The complete variable domain, with remaining parts taken from reference TRBV5-1 and TRBJ2-2, reads KAGVTQTPRYLIKTRGQQVTLSCSPISGHRSVSWYQQTPGQGLQFLFEYFSETQRNKGNFPGRFSGRQFSNSRSEMNVSTLELGDSALYLCASSSTLGGELFFGEGSRLTVL.